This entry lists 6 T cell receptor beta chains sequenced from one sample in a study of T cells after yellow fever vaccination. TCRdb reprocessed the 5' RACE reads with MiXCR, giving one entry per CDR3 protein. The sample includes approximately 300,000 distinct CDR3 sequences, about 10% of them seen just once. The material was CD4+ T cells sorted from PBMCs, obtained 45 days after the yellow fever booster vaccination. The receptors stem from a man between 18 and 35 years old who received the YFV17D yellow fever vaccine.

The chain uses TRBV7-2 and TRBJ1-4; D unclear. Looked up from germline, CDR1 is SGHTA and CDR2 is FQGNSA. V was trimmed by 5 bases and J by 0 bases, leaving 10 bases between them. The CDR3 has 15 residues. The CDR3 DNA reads TGTGCCAGCAGCCCCTTCATGGCAACTAATGAAAAACTGTTTTTT. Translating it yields CASSPFMATNEKLFF.

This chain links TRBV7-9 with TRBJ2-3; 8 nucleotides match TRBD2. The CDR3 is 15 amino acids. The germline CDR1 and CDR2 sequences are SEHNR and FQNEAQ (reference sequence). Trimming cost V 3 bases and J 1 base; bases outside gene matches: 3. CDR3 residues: CASSFGGERTDTQYF. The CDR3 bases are TGTGCCAGCAGCTTCGGGGGGGAACGCACAGATACGCAGTATTTT. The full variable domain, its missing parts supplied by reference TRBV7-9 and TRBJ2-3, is DTGVSQNPRHKITKRGQNVTFRCDPISEHNRLYWYRQTLGQGPEFLTYFQNEAQLEKSRLLSDRFSAERPKGSFSTLEIQRTEQGDSAMYLCASSFGGERTDTQYFGPGTRLTVL.

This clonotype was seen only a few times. CDR3 amino acids: CSARTSDTGETQYF. The CDR3, as DNA: TGCAGTGCTAGAACTAGCGATACTGGAGAGACCCAGTACTTC. The chain joins TRBV20-1 to TRBJ2-5; 7 bases are a match to TRBD2. The CDR3 covers 14 residues. CDR1 DFQATT and CDR2 SNEGSKA come from the germline V gene (reference sequence). The trim removed 2 bases at V and 4 bases at J, leaving 7 bases unmatched.

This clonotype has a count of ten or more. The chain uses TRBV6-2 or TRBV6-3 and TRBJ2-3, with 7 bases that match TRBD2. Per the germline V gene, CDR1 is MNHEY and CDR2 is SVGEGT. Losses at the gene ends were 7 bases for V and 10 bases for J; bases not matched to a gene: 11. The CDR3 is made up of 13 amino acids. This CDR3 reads CASMETSISSQYF. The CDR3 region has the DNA TGTGCCAGCATGGAGACTAGCATCAGTTCGCAGTATTTT.

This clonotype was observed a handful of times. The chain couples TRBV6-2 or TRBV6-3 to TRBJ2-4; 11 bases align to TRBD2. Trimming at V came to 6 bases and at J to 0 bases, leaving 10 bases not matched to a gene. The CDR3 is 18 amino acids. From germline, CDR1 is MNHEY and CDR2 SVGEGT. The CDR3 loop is CASRPRGTSGIAKNIQYF. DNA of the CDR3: TGTGCCAGCAGACCGCGCGGGACTAGCGGTATAGCCAAAAACATTCAGTACTTC.

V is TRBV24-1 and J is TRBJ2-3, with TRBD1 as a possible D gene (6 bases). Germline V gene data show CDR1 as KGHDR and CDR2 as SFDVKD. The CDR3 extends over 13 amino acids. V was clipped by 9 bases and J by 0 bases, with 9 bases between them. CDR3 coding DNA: TGTGCCACCCGCGGACAGAGCACAGATACGCAGTATTTT. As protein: CATRGQSTDTQYF.